This T cell receptor (beta chain) was identified during a study of post-analysis software for immune sequencing data. V lost 0 bases to trimming and J lost 1 base, with 8 bases between them. Germline CDR1 and CDR2: KGHSH and LQKENI. There are 15 residues in the CDR3. This clonotype was seen a handful of times. Antigen: not known. Unique molecular identifiers were carried by the TCR beta cDNA libraries. TCRdb used MiXCR to reprocess the PCR reads, holding one entry per CDR3 protein. The table includes under 200,000 distinct CDR3 sequences, 29% detected once. General study findings and limits: About five TRBV segments were more frequent in patients than controls; TRBV5-6, TRBV5-1 and TRBV20-1 belonged to this group. In multiple sclerosis, normalized Chao1 diversity was significantly below that of controls.

This receptor was identified in a girl under 18 with multiple sclerosis. The chain uses TRBV18 and TRBJ2-3, with D unclear. The sequenced sample consisted of blood. The CDR3 region is CASSPPSTRTDTQYF. The CDR3 DNA follows: TGTGCCAGCTCACCACCGTCTACCCGCACAGATACGCAGTATTTT.